Listed below are T cell receptor beta chains from one sample, sequenced in a study of CD8 T cells in ankylosing spondylitis. TCRdb re-analysed the 5' RACE reads in MiXCR, keeping a single row per CDR3 protein. The sample holds about 400,000 distinct CDR3 sequences, 20% to 25% seen once. Material: blood, either unsorted or a sorted T cell fraction (not recorded which). These receptors were taken from a male donor with ankylosing spondylitis or in good health (not recorded which). Each CDR3 is given with its conserved first and last residue. D genes are given only for firm matches. Size is omitted from some rows. Given values are once, few, many or a class for expanded clones.

TRBV10-3,NA,15,many,TRBJ2-1,TGTGCCATCACCCGGACTGTATCTGAGGACAATGAGCAGTTCTTC,CAITRTVSEDNEQFF
TRBV11-2,NA,12,NA,TRBJ2-3,TGTGCCAGCAGCTCCATGATAGATACGCAGTATTTT,CASSSMIDTQYF
TRBV27,TRBD2,12,NA,TRBJ2-1,TGTGCCAGCAGTTCTAGCGGGGGGGTTCGGTTCTTC,CASSSSGGVRFF
TRBV12-3/TRBV12-4,NA,13,few,TRBJ2-7,TGTGCCAGCAGTTCAAGACTATCCTACGAGCAGTACTTC,CASSSRLSYEQYF
TRBV2,TRBD2,17,NA,TRBJ2-3,TGTGCCAGCAGTGCGGCCCCTAGCGGGGGGCCCCCAGATACGCAGTATTTT,CASSAAPSGGPPDTQYF
TRBV12-3/TRBV12-4,NA,13,many,TRBJ2-7,TGTGCCAGCAGCGAGGGTACCTCCTACGAGCAGTACTTC,CASSEGTSYEQYF
TRBV28,TRBD1,16,NA,TRBJ2-1,TGTGCCAGCAGTCCGACCGGGACAGGGACCTACAATGAGCAGTTCTTC,CASSPTGTGTYNEQFF
TRBV12-3/TRBV12-4,TRBD1,17,NA,TRBJ2-5,TGTGCCAGCAGTTCTGGAACCTGGACAGGGAGCAGGGAGACCCAGTACTTC,CASSSGTWTGSRETQYF
TRBV7-8,TRBD1,14,NA,TRBJ2-7,TGTGCCAGCACGGGACAGGGGGACTCCTACGAGCAGTACTTC,CASTGQGDSYEQYF
TRBV7-9,TRBD2,13,NA,TRBJ2-2,TGTGCCAGCCAGGGAGGGCACACCGGGGAGCTGTTTTTT,CASQGGHTGELFF
TRBV29-1,NA,12,NA,TRBJ2-5,TGCAGCGTTGAAGAGATTGGGGAGACCCAGTACTTC,CSVEEIGETQYF
TRBV9,NA,13,few,TRBJ1-1,TGTGCCAGCAGCGTAGGTGCATTATCTGAAGCTTTCTTT,CASSVGALSEAFF
TRBV30,NA,12,NA,TRBJ2-7,TGTGCCTGGAGTGTAGGGGGAGGCGAGCAGTACTTC,CAWSVGGGEQYF
TRBV29-1,TRBD1,15,few,TRBJ2-2,TGCAGCGTGATGGGCGGGACAGGGCTTGTCGGGGAGCTGTTTTTT,CSVMGGTGLVGELFF
TRBV6-5,NA,16,NA,TRBJ2-2,TGTGCCAGCAGTTACTCGGGGCAGAGGAACACCGGGGAGCTGTTTTTT,CASSYSGQRNTGELFF